A single sample is the source of the 17 T cell receptor beta chains below, sequenced in a study of blood T cell repertoires in COVID-19. Measured with immunoSEQ multiplex PCR; TCRdb has only the in-frame clones, and not every one. The sample shows about 230,000 clones, more than 65% of them seen only once. The source material was peripheral blood. These receptors were collected from a woman older than 75 with acute or convalescent COVID-19.

The chain uses TRBV10-2 and TRBJ2-7, with 8 bases that match TRBD1. CDR1 and CDR2 (germline): WSHSY, SAAADI. V shed 8 bases and J 3 bases; nucleotides not matched to a gene: 0. This CDR3 has 11 residues. DNA of the CDR3: TGCGCCAGCGGACAGGGCTACGAGCAGTACTTC. It specifies CASGQGYEQYF.

V is TRBV9 and J is TRBJ2-2; TRBD2 agrees at 7 bases. The trim removed 1 base at V and 4 bases at J, leaving 4 bases unmatched. CDR3 size: 15 residues. From germline, CDR1 is SGDLS and CDR2 YYNGEE. DNA for the CDR3: TGTGCCAGCAGCGTACGTGGGGGGGTCACCGGGGAGCTGTTTTTT. It codes for CASSVRGGVTGELFF. The entire variable domain, with the rest obtained from reference TRBV9 and TRBJ2-2, is as follows: DSGVTQTPKHLITATGQRVTLRCSPRSGDLSVYWYQQSLDQGLQFLIQYYNGEERAKGNILERFSAQQFPDLHSELNLSSLELGDSALYFCASSVRGGVTGELFFGEGSRLTVL.

The sample holds a few counts of this clone. The rearrangement links TRBV7-2 to TRBJ2-3, with 7 nucleotides matching TRBD2. The CDR3 runs to 14 residues. Germline values: CDR1 SGHTA, CDR2 FQGNSA. V was pared by 2 bases and J by 1 base, with 0 bases of the junction left unmatched. The CDR3 reads CASSLTSGTDTQYF. The CDR3 bases are TGTGCCAGCAGCTTAACTAGCGGCACAGATACGCAGTATTTT.

The V and J genes are TRBV5-1 and TRBJ1-5, with D tentatively TRBD1 (6 bases). V lost 1 base and J lost 2, with 13 bases in between. From germline, CDR1 is SGHRS and CDR2 YFSETQ. This CDR3 has 16 amino acids. The CDR3: CASSLSGRGGNQPQHF. The CDR3 DNA reads as TGCGCCAGCAGCTTGTCCGGCAGGGGCGGCAATCAGCCCCAGCATTTT. Based on the CDR3 plus reference TRBV5-1 and TRBJ1-5, the full variable domain is KAGVTQTPRYLIKTRGQQVTLSCSPISGHRSVSWYQQTPGQGLQFLFEYFSETQRNKGNFPGRFSGRQFSNSRSEMNVSTLELGDSALYLCASSLSGRGGNQPQHFGDGTRLSIL.

The chain uses TRBV2 and TRBJ2-7; 11 nucleotides align to TRBD1. Germline V lookup: CDR1 SNHLY, CDR2 FYNNEI. V was pared by 1 base and J by 3 bases, with 5 bases of the junction left unmatched. This CDR3 has 16 amino acids. This chain's CDR3 is CASSEDRTGGVYEQYF. The CDR3 DNA follows: TGTGCCAGCAGTGAAGACCGGACAGGGGGCGTCTACGAGCAGTACTTC.

This sequence joins TRBV19 and TRBJ2-7; 12 nucleotides match TRBD2. The CDR3 spans 18 residues. Germline-derived CDR1 and CDR2 are LNHDA and SQIVND (reference sequence). V trimming: 8 bases; J trimming: 1 base; junction bases outside the gene matches: 15. CDR3 protein: CASSSTGTSGPLSYEQYF. DNA for the CDR3: TGTGCCAGTTCCTCTACCGGGACTAGCGGGCCTCTTTCCTACGAGCAGTACTTC.

The chain employs TRBV10-3 and TRBJ1-4; D gene unclear. Germline V lookup: CDR1 ENHRY, CDR2 SYGVKD. V gave up 6 bases and J gave up 3 bases, with 11 bases separating them. CDR3 length: 14 residues. The CDR3 sequence is CAIRQDRSNEKLFF. DNA of the CDR3: TGTGCCATCAGGCAGGATAGATCTAATGAAAAACTGTTTTTT.

This chain joins TRBV6-5 and TRBJ1-2; D is undetermined. Germline V gene data show CDR1 as MNHEY and CDR2 as SVGAGI. The CDR3 is 15 residues long. Between the trimmed V and J ends, which lost 2 bases and 4 bases, there was a span of 14 bases. Here the CDR3 DNA reads TGTGCCAGCAGTTACCCAGAAGGAGGGTCCTATGGCTACACCTTC. This codes for CASSYPEGGSYGYTF.

This chain joins TRBV18 and TRBJ2-7, with TRBD2 as a possible D gene (6 bases). Trimming left V 3 bases short and J 2 bases short, with 17 bases between. The germline gives CDR1 KGHSH, CDR2 LQKENI. The CDR3 is made up of 16 amino acids. The CDR3 DNA reads as TGTGCCAGCTCACCTCTGGGGACTGCCCAACCCTACGAGCAGTACTTC. It yields the protein CASSPLGTAQPYEQYF. Supplemented by reference TRBV18 and TRBJ2-7, the full variable domain reads NAGVMQNPRHLVRRRGQEARLRCSPMKGHSHVYWYRQLPEEGLKFMVYLQKENIIDESGMPKERFSAEFPKEGPSILRIQQVVRGDSAAYFCASSPLGTAQPYEQYFGPGTRLTVT.

A few counts support this clone. The chain has TRBV5-1 and TRBJ1-1, with TRBD1 as a possible D gene (6 bases). V lost 0 bases and J 3 bases, leaving 18 bases between the germline ends. Germline-derived CDR1 and CDR2 are SGHRS and YFSETQ. The CDR3 is 17 residues long. DNA of the CDR3: TGCGCCAGCAGCTTGGCCCCTGGACGGGGGGCCGACACTGAAGCTTTCTTT. Translating it yields CASSLAPGRGADTEAFF.

The V gene is TRBV6-5, the J gene TRBJ2-7; D perhaps matches TRBD1 (7 bases). Germline V lookup: CDR1 MNHEY, CDR2 SVGAGI. Between the trimmed V and J ends, which lost 6 bases and 2 bases, there was a span of 14 bases. CDR3 length: 14 amino acids. As DNA, the CDR3 is TGTGCCAGCAGGCCAGGGGGGATCCCCTACGAGCAGTACTTC. This gives the protein CASRPGGIPYEQYF.

The chain carries TRBV5-6 and TRBJ2-7; D possibly corresponds to TRBD1 (6 bases). The CDR3 is 15 residues long. Germline values: CDR1 SGHDT, CDR2 YYEEEE. The germline V and J ends were trimmed by 0 bases and 2 bases, with 12 bases remaining between them. The CDR3 nucleotides are TGTGCCAGCAGCTTGGGTGGCAGGGGTCCCTACGAGCAGTACTTC. Its protein is CASSLGGRGPYEQYF.

This chain uses TRBV5-4 with TRBJ1-6, with TRBD1 matching 7 bases. The CDR3 length is 15 residues. V lost 0 bases and J lost 10; bases outside the gene matches: 7. CDR1 SGHNT and CDR2 YYREEE come from the germline V gene (reference sequence). In DNA, the CDR3 is TGTGCCAGCAGCTTGGCCCAGGGGGAAGGATCACCCCTCCACTTT. Protein sequence: CASSLAQGEGSPLHF.

The CDR3 nucleotides are TGTGCCAGCAGCCCTTGGACAGGGTCCACAGATACGCAGTATTTT. It translates to CASSPWTGSTDTQYF. V gene TRBV9 combines with J gene TRBJ2-3, with 8 bases identical to TRBD1. V gave up 4 bases and J gave up 2 bases; unmatched junction bases: 6. The CDR3 consists of 15 residues. Per germline, CDR1 SGDLS and CDR2 YYNGEE.

The chain uses TRBV18 and TRBJ1-5, with D unresolved. The V end lost 0 bases, the J end lost 2 bases, and 11 bases lay between the germline ends. The CDR3 totals 16 residues. The germline gives CDR1 KGHSH, CDR2 LQKENI. The CDR3 nucleotides read TGTGCCAGCTCACCACCTGTGGGCAGGCGCAATCAGCCCCAGCATTTT. Protein sequence: CASSPPVGRRNQPQHF.

This clone was recorded once. This rearrangement joins TRBV4-2 to TRBJ2-7; TRBD2 agrees at 11 bases. The CDR3 length is 16 residues. Per germline, CDR1 LGHNA and CDR2 YNFKEQ. V lost 1 base and J lost 2; bases outside the gene matches: 4. CDR3 sequence reads: CASSQGGLADTYEQYF. The CDR3, as DNA: TGTGCCAGCAGCCAAGGGGGACTAGCGGATACCTACGAGCAGTACTTC.

The chain employs TRBV3-1 (or the pseudogene TRBV3-2) and TRBJ1-1, with D possibly being TRBD1 (5 bases). V was clipped by 4 bases and J by 0 bases, with 12 bases between them. CDR3 length equals 15 residues. Germline CDR1 is LGHDT and CDR2 is YNNKEL (reference sequence). The CDR3: CASSPPGLVNTEAFF. CDR3 DNA sequence: TGTGCCAGCAGCCCTCCGGGACTGGTGAACACTGAAGCTTTCTTT.